Listed below are T cell receptor beta chains from one sample, sequenced in a study of cytomegalovirus exposure and HLA in healthy donors. Measured with immunoSEQ multiplex PCR; TCRdb has only the in-frame clones, and not every one. The sample has 100,000 to 150,000 clones; about three quarters are singletons. The sample consisted of PBMCs. These receptors originate from a woman between 25 and 40 years old in good health and CMV-seronegative. Each CDR3 is given with its conserved first and last residue. D genes are given only for firm matches. Size is stated for part of the rows, as once, few or many counts, or as a class when the clone is expanded.

15,TRBV18,TRBD2,TRBJ2-5,NA,CASSPGLVVVETQYF,TGTGCCAGCTCACCGGGACTAGTGGTCGTCGAGACCCAGTACTTC
15,TRBV9,TRBD1,TRBJ2-7,NA,CASSAGDRGSYEQYF,TGTGCCAGCAGCGCCGGAGACAGGGGCTCCTACGAGCAGTACTTC
13,TRBV4-1,NA,TRBJ1-1,few,CASSPGQNTEAFF,TGCGCCAGCAGCCCGGGACAGAACACTGAAGCTTTCTTT
13,TRBV5-5,NA,TRBJ1-1,NA,CASSFTQGLEAFF,TGTGCCAGCAGCTTCACACAGGGATTAGAAGCTTTCTTT
17,TRBV9,TRBD1,TRBJ1-4,once,CASSETGQGITNEKLFF,TGTGCCAGCAGCGAGACGGGACAGGGTATAACTAATGAAAAACTGTTTTTT
14,TRBV2,TRBD1,TRBJ2-1,NA,CASTRDRGSNEQFF,TGTGCCAGCACCCGGGACAGGGGTTCCAATGAGCAGTTCTTC
12,TRBV2,NA,TRBJ1-2,NA,CASSGAGDDYTF,TGTGCCAGCTCCGGGGCAGGGGACGACTACACCTTC
13,TRBV18,NA,TRBJ2-3,NA,CASSPPSTDTQYF,TGTGCCAGCTCACCCCCGAGCACAGATACGCAGTATTTT
15,TRBV11-3,NA,TRBJ2-7,NA,CASSFTGSALYEQYF,TGTGCCAGCAGCTTCACAGGGTCCGCGCTCTACGAGCAGTACTTC
12,TRBV2,NA,TRBJ2-5,NA,CASSETKETQYF,TGTGCCAGCAGTGAAACTAAGGAGACCCAGTACTTC
14,TRBV7-9,NA,TRBJ1-1,NA,CASDAGIRNTEAFF,TGTGCCAGCGATGCGGGGATTCGAAACACTGAAGCTTTCTTT
17,TRBV7-3,TRBD2,TRBJ2-1,NA,CASSPLSGRAWGDEQFF,TGTGCCAGCAGCCCCCTTAGCGGGAGGGCCTGGGGCGATGAGCAGTTCTTC
14,TRBV5-6,TRBD1,TRBJ1-1,NA,CASNLGGGAAEAFF,TGTGCCAGCAACTTGGGAGGGGGCGCGGCTGAAGCTTTCTTT
14,TRBV7-9,NA,TRBJ1-4,NA,CSSSPVYPNEKLFF,TGTTCCAGCAGCCCCGTGTATCCTAATGAAAAACTGTTTTTT
16,TRBV5-1,TRBD1,TRBJ2-1,NA,CASSLAGARGINEQFF,TGCGCCAGCAGCTTGGCCGGGGCCAGGGGGATAAATGAGCAGTTCTTC
14,TRBV5-6,NA,TRBJ1-2,NA,CASSLGQTSYGYTF,TGTGCCAGCAGCTTGGGACAAACCAGCTATGGCTACACCTTC
14,TRBV15,TRBD2,TRBJ2-3,NA,CATSGGGRADTQYF,TGTGCCACCAGCGGCGGGGGTCGGGCAGATACGCAGTATTTT
13,TRBV18,NA,TRBJ1-1,NA,CASSPGHQAEAFF,TGTGCCAGCTCACCGGGACACCAGGCTGAAGCTTTCTTT